This T cell receptor (beta chain) is drawn from a study of cytomegalovirus exposure and HLA in healthy donors. Study-wide points: The study reported that TCR beta sequences accurately predicted HLA-A and HLA-B alleles in most subjects.

To note about this clone: The target antigen is unknown.

Healthy bone marrow donors made up the donors. The PCR had 60 Vbeta and 13 Jbeta primers. Profiled with immunoSEQ multiplex PCR; TCRdb holds only in-frame clones, not every one. The sample consists of 300,000 or so clones, approximately 84% of them appearing once. CDR1 and CDR2 from the germline V gene are SGDLS and YYNGEE. V was shortened by 0 bases and J by 0 bases, with 10 bases between the two germline ends. The CDR3 is made up of 16 amino acids. The V gene is TRBV9, the J gene TRBJ1-3; D not certain. The sequence derives from a middle-aged woman in good health and CMV-seropositive. Sequencing input: PBMCs. The CDR3 DNA follows: TGTGCCAGCAGCGTAGCCTTGGGCATCTCTGGAAACACCATATATTTT. Translating gives CASSVALGISGNTIYF. Supplemented by reference TRBV9 and TRBJ1-3, the full variable domain reads DSGVTQTPKHLITATGQRVTLRCSPRSGDLSVYWYQQSLDQGLQFLIQYYNGEERAKGNILERFSAQQFPDLHSELNLSSLELGDSALYFCASSVALGISGNTIYFGEGSWLTVV.